The clone carrying this TCR beta chain was seen at least ten times. No antigen is known for it. The TCRbeta library incorporated unique molecular identifiers. Using its own MiXCR run on the PCR reads, TCRdb lists one record per CDR3 protein. The sample lists some 300,000 distinct CDR3 sequences, roughly 7.8% occurring once. This entry comes from a study of T-cell reconstitution after alpha-beta-depleted transplantation in children. This CDR3 contains 15 residues. Germline values: CDR1 MNHEY, CDR2 SVGAGI. V was cut by 2 bases and J by 4 bases, with 9 bases left in between. General study points: One year post-transplant, T-cell counts and diversity were largely derived from T cells produced anew.

The source material was peripheral blood, sampled 360 days after TCRalphabeta/CD19-depleted stem cell transplant. The genes are TRBV6-5 and TRBJ2-6; D call uncertain. This TCR was sampled from a female patient aged 2-9 years who had a stem cell transplant for Fanconi anemia, so the T cells may come from the graft donor. The CDR3 is CASSYTLRGANVLTF. In DNA, the CDR3 is TGTGCCAGCAGTTACACCCTGCGAGGGGCCAACGTCCTGACTTTC.